The TCR beta chain under discussion was sequenced for a study of radiation and T cells in renal cell carcinoma. Study observations and caveats: Without pretreatment biopsies, baseline tumor clonotype presence was undetermined. In blood, top tumor clones expanded by 2 weeks, shrinking by 4.

Time point meaning: blood 2 weeks post-SBRT. Treatment here: 15 Gy SBRT to primary tumor, nephrectomy 4 weeks later. Serial blood draws occurred at baseline and 2 and 4 weeks post-SBRT. Profiling relied on immunoSEQ multiplex PCR, and the TCRdb table lists in-frame clones only, not all of them. Of around 130,000 clones in the sample, approximately 78% were seen once. A remark on this clone: The antigen remains unidentified.

The CDR3 is 16 amino acids. Per germline, CDR1 LGHNA and CDR2 YNFKEQ. The V gene lost 6 bases and the J gene lost 1 base, with 18 bases spanning the gap. The specimen was blood, collected from a patient whose treatment included radiotherapy and nephrectomy. The TCR originated in a woman aged 55-70 years with renal cell carcinoma. The chain is built from TRBV4-2 and TRBJ1-1, with D perhaps matching TRBD1 (6 bases). The CDR3 region has the DNA TGTGCCAGCAGTGTCAGGCCCGGGGGCGCGAACACTGAAGCTTTCTTT. Protein sequence: CASSVRPGGANTEAFF.